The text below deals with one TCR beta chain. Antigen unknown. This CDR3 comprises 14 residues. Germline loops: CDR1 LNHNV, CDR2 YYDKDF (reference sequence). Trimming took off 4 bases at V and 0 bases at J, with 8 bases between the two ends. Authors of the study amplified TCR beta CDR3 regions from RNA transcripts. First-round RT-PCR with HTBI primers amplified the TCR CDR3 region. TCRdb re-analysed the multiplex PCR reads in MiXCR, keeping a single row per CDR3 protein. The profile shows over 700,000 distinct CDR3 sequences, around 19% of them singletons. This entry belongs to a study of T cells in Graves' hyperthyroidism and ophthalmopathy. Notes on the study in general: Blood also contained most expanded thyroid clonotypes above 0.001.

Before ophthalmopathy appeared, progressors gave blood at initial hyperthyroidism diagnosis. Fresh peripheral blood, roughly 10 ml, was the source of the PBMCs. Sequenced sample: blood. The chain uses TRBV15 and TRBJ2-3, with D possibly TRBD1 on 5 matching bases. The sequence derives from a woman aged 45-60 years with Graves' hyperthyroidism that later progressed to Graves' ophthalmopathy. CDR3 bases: TGTGCCACCAGCACTTGGACAAGCACAGATACGCAGTATTTT. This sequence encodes CATSTWTSTDTQYF.